This TCR beta chain stems from a study of OX40 agonist ivuxolimab in advanced cancers. Study-wide background: Eligibility rules accepted prior anti-PD-1, anti-PD-L1 or anti-CTLA-4 therapy, and 40% had some.

This clone has a count of ten or more. CDR1 is WSHSY and CDR2 is SAAADI in the germline V gene. The CDR3 contains 16 residues. V lost 1 base and J lost 5, with 17 bases in between. The repertoire was sequenced with immunoSEQ multiplex PCR; TCRdb's copy has only in-frame clones and lacks some. The repertoire holds over 60,000 clones, roughly 80% seen once, with less than 2% in the top ten. This sequence joins TRBV10-2 and TRBJ1-2; D call uncertain. The clonotype was recovered from an adult with an advanced solid tumor such as melanoma, head and neck, liver or kidney cancer. Specimen: CD4+ or CD8+ T cells sorted from blood, collected in a trial of the OX40 agonist ivuxolimab. This CDR3 is CASSELRVEGRYGYTF. The CDR3 coding sequence is TGCGCCAGCAGTGAGTTAAGGGTCGAGGGTAGATATGGCTACACCTTC.